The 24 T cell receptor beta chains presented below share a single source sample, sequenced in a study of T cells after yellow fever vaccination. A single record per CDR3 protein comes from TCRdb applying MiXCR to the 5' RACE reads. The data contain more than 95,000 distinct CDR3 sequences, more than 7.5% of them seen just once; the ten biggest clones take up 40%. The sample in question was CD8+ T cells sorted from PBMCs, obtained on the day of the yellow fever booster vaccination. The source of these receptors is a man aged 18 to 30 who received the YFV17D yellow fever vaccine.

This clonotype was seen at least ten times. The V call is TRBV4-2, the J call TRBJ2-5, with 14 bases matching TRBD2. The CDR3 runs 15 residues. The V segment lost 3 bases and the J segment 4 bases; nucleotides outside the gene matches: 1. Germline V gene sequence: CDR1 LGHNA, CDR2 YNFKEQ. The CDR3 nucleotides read TGTGCCAGCAGCCAGACTAGCGGGGGGGCAGAGACCCAGTACTTC. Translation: CASSQTSGGAETQYF.

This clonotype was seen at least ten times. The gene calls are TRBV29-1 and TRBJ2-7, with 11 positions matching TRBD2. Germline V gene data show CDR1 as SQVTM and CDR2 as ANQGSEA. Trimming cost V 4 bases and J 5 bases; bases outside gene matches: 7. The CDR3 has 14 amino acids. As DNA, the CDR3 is TGCAGCGTTGTAGCGGGGGGGCCCCAGAACGAGCAGTACTTC. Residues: CSVVAGGPQNEQYF.

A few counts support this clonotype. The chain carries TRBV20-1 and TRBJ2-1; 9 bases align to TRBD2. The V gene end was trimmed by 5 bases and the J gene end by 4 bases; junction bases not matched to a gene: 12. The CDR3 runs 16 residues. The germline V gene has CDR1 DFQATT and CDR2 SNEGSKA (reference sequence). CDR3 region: CSAGMYSGGLYNEQFF. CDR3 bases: TGCAGTGCTGGGATGTATAGCGGGGGCCTTTACAATGAGCAGTTCTTC.

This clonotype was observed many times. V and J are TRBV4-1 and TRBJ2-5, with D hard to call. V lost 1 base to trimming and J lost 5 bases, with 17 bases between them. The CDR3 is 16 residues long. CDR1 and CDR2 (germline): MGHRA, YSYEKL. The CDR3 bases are TGCGCCAGCAGCCAAGTCCTTTATAGTTCTATGGAGACCCAGTACTTC. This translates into CASSQVLYSSMETQYF.

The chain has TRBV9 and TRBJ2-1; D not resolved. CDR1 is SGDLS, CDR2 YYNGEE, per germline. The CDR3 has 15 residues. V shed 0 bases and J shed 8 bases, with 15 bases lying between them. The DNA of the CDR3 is TGTGCCAGCAGCGTAGCGGACGGACCGCGGTATGAGCAGTTCTTC. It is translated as CASSVADGPRYEQFF.

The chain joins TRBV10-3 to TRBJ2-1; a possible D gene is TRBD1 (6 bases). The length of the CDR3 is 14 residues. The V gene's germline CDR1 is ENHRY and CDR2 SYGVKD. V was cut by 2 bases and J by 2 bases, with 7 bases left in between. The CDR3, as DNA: TGTGCCATCAGTGAGGGGGACACCTACAATGAGCAGTTCTTC. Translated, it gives CAISEGDTYNEQFF.

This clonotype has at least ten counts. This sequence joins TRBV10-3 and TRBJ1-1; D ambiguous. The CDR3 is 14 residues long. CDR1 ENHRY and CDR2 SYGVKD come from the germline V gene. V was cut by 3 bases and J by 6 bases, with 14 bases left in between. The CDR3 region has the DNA TGTGCCATCAGTGATCCTGACGTTGGCGCTGAAGCTTTCTTT. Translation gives CAISDPDVGAEAFF.

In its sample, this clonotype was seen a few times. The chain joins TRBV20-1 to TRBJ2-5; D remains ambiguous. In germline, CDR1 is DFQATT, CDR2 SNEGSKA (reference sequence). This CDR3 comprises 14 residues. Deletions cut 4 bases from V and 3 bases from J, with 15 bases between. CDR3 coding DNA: TGCAGTGCTACGGCGGCAGAGGCTAAAGAGACCCAGTACTTC. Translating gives CSATAAEAKETQYF.

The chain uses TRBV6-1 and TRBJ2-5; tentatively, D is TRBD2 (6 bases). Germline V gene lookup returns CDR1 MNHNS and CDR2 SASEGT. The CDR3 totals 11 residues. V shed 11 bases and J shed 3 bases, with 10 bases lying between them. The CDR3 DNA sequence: TGTGCCTCTTGGGGGGAAGAGACCCAGTACTTC. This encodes CASWGEETQYF.

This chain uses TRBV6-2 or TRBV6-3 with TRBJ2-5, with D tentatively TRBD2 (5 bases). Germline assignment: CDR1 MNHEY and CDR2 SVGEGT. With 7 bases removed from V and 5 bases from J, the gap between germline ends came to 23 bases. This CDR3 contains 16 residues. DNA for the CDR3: TGTGCCAGCATCCAACCTCGGGGTCCGGAGAGGGAGACCCAGTACTTC. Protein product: CASIQPRGPERETQYF.

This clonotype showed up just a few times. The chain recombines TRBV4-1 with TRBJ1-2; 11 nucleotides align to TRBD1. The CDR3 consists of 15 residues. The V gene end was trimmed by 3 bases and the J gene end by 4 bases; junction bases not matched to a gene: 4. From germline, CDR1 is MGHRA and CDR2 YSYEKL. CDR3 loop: CASSHLGQGAYGYTF. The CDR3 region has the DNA TGCGCCAGCAGCCACCTCGGACAGGGGGCCTATGGCTACACCTTC.

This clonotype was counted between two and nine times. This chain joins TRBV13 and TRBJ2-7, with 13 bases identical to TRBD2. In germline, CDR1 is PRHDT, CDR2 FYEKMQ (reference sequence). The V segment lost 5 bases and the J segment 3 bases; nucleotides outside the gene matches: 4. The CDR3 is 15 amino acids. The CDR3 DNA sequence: TGTGCCAGCAGCCCCGGGACTAGCGGGGTCTACGAGCAGTACTTC. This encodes CASSPGTSGVYEQYF.

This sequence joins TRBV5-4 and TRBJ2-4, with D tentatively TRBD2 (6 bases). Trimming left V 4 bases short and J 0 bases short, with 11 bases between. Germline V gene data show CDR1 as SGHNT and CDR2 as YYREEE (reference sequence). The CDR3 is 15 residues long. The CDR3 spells CASSLTGEAKNIQYF. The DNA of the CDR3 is TGTGCCAGCAGCCTCACGGGGGAAGCCAAAAACATTCAGTACTTC.

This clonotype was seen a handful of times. DNA for the CDR3: TGTGCCAGCAGCCGGTGGAGGGGTGACTATGGCTACACCTTC. Translation gives CASSRWRGDYGYTF. V and J are TRBV5-4 and TRBJ1-2; D possibly corresponds to TRBD1 (5 bases). From germline, CDR1 is SGHNT and CDR2 YYREEE (reference sequence). Trimming left V 4 bases short and J 3 bases short, with 13 bases between. The CDR3 is made up of 14 amino acids.

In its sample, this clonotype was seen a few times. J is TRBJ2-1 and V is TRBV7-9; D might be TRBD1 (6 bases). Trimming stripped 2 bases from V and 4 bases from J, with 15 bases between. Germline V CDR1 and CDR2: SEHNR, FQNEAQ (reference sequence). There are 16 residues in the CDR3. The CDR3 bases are TGTGCCAGCAGCTTAACAGTTTTGGACAGTTACAATGAGCAGTTCTTC. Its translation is CASSLTVLDSYNEQFF.

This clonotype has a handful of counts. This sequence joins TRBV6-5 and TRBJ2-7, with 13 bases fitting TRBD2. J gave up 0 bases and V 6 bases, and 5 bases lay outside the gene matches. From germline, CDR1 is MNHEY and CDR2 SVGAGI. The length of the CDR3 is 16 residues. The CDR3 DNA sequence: TGTGCCAGCAGGACTAGCGGGGGGCCTTCCTCCTACGAGCAGTACTTC. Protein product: CASRTSGGPSSYEQYF.

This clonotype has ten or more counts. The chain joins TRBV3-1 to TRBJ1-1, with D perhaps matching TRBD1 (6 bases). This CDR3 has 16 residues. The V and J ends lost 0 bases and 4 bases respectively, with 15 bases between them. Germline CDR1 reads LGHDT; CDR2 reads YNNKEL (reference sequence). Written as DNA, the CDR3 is TGTGCCAGCAGCCAAGATCGTGAAGGGGGAGTCACTGAAGCTTTCTTT. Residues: CASSQDREGGVTEAFF.

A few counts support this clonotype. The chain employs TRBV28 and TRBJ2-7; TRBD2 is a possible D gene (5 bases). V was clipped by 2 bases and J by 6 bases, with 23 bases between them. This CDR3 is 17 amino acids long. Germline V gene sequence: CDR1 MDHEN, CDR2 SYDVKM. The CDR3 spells CASSLSVPTRTAGEQYV. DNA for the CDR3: TGTGCCAGCAGTTTAAGCGTCCCCACTCGAACGGCGGGCGAGCAGTACGTC.

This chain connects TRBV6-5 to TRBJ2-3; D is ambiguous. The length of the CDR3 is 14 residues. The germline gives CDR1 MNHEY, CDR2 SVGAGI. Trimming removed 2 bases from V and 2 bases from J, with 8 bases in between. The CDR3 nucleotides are TGTGCCAGCAGTTACGGCAGTGCCACAGATACGCAGTATTTT. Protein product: CASSYGSATDTQYF.

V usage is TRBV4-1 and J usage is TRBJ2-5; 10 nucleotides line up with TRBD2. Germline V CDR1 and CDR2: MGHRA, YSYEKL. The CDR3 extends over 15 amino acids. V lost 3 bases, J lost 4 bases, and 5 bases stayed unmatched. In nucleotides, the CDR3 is TGCGCCAGCAGCCACGACAGCGGGGGGGGAGAGACCCAGTACTTC. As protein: CASSHDSGGGETQYF.

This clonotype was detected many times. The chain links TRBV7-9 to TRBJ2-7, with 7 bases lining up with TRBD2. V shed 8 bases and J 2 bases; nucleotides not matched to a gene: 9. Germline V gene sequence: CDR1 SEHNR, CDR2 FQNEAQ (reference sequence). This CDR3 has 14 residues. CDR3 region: CASAHAGVTYEQYF. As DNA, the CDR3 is TGTGCCAGCGCCCATGCGGGGGTTACCTACGAGCAGTACTTC.

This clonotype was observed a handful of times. In nucleotides, the CDR3 is TGCGCCAGCAGCCAAGAGGGGACACTAAATGAGCAGTTCTTC. Translating gives CASSQEGTLNEQFF. The rearrangement joins TRBV4-1 to TRBJ2-1, with D perhaps matching TRBD1 (6 bases). The CDR3 covers 14 residues. The germline V gene has CDR1 MGHRA and CDR2 YSYEKL. The germline V and J ends were trimmed by 0 bases and 7 bases, with 10 bases remaining between them.

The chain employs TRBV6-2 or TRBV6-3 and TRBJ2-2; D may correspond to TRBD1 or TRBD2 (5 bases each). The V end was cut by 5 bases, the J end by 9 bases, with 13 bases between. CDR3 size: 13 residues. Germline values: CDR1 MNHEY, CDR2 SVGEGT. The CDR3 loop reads CASSPRDARELFF. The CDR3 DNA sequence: TGTGCCAGCAGTCCCCGGGACGCCAGGGAGCTGTTTTTT.

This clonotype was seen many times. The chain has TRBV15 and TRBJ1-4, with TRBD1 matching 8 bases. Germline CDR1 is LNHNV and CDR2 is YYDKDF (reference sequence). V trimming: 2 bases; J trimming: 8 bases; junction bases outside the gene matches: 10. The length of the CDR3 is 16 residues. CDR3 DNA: TGTGCCACCAGCAGAACCGACAGGGGCCAGGGGGAAAAACTGTTTTTT. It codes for CATSRTDRGQGEKLFF.